Given below is one T cell receptor beta chain in context. Antigen: not known. The record originates from a study of shared clonotypes between healthy human individuals. Study-wide context: The plates for each donor numbered three CD4 naive, three CD4 memory, two CD8 naive and one CD8 memory.

Each cell subset's genomic DNA was divided evenly among several immunoSEQ plates. Data came from immunoSEQ multiplex PCR; TCRdb stores just in-frame clones and leaves some out. The data contain about 2 million clones, over 85% of them singletons. Trimming shortened V by 1 base and J by 7 bases, and 11 bases separated the two germline ends. CDR1 and CDR2 from the germline V gene are PRHDT and FYEKMQ (reference sequence). The CDR3 is 14 amino acids. Study outcomes and limitations: It was the non-shared clonotypes that had lower generation probabilities than clonotypes shared by all four donors. Between a handful of donors, naive CD4 clonotypes were shared at a level of around 5.1%.

Selected positively for CCR7 and CD45RO-negative, naive CD8 cells excluded terminally differentiated effector memory CD45RA+ cells. The chain carries TRBV13 and TRBJ1-3; D not certain. The sequence derives from a man aged 18 to 29 in good health. The source material was naive CD8+ T cells sorted from blood. CDR3 sequence: CASSLETRGNTIYF. The CDR3 nucleotides are TGTGCCAGCAGCTTAGAGACGAGAGGCAACACCATATATTTT. Together with reference TRBV13 and TRBJ1-3, the CDR3 gives the full variable domain: AAGVIQSPRHLIKEKRETATLKCYPIPRHDTVYWYQQGPGQDPQFLISFYEKMQSDKGSIPDRFSAQQFSDYHSELNMSSLELGDSALYFCASSLETRGNTIYFGEGSWLTVV.